These 21 T cell receptor beta chains share one sample of origin, sequenced in a study of post-analysis software for immune sequencing data. Study-wide results and caveats: In patients, TRBV5-6, TRBV5-1 and TRBV20-1 belonged to five TRBV segments found more frequently than in controls.

The library was made from cDNA and included unique molecular identifiers. TCRdb used MiXCR to reprocess the PCR reads, holding one entry per CDR3 protein. The sample lists 500,000 to 600,000 distinct CDR3 sequences; roughly 45% were seen once. For these receptors, no antigen is known. Sequenced input: blood. Receptors were obtained from a girl between 5 and 17 years old with multiple sclerosis.

The chain recombines TRBV7-2 with TRBJ1-6, with 7 bases that match TRBD1. The CDR3 spans 14 residues. In germline, CDR1 is SGHTA, CDR2 FQGNSA. The V gene end was trimmed by 5 bases and the J gene end by 6 bases; junction bases not matched to a gene: 4. The chain's CDR3 is CASSPTGFNSPLHF. CDR3 sequence (DNA): TGTGCCAGCAGCCCGACAGGGTTTAATTCACCCCTCCACTTT.

The count of this clonotype is one. The chain employs TRBV20-1 and TRBJ2-6; 9 bases align to TRBD1. CDR1 DFQATT and CDR2 SNEGSKA come from the germline V gene (reference sequence). This CDR3 is built from 18 residues. Trimming cost V 5 bases and J 0 bases; bases outside gene matches: 11. The CDR3 loop reads CSALTRDRVLSGANVLTF. In nucleotides, the CDR3 is TGCAGTGCTCTAACCCGGGACAGGGTACTCTCTGGGGCCAACGTCCTGACTTTC.

The gene calls are TRBV12-3 or TRBV12-4 and TRBJ2-6; D possibly corresponds to TRBD1 (6 bases). V lost 1 base and J 0 bases, leaving 22 bases between the germline ends. This CDR3 spans 21 amino acids. The CDR3 nucleotides read TGTGCCAGCAGTTTAGTTCGGATTTTGAACAGGGCACGCTCTGGGGCCAACGTCCTGACTTTC. Protein: CASSLVRILNRARSGANVLTF.

The CDR3 sequence: CASSGTGTGEEGYTF. For the CDR3, the DNA is TGCGCCAGCAGCGGCACCGGGACAGGGGAGGAAGGCTACACCTTC. V usage is TRBV5-1 and J usage is TRBJ1-2, with 10 bases identical to TRBD1. The CDR3 is 15 amino acids. J gave up 8 bases and V 4 bases, and 11 bases lay outside the gene matches. Germline V gene lookup returns CDR1 SGHRS and CDR2 YFSETQ.

In DNA, the CDR3 is TGTGCCAGCAGCGTATCGGCCTTGGGGGGCTATGGCTACACCTTC. Its translation: CASSVSALGGYGYTF. The rearrangement links TRBV9 to TRBJ1-2, with TRBD1 as a possible D gene (5 bases). Trimming took 1 base from V and 4 from J, leaving 14 bases between them. The germline V gene encodes CDR1 SGDLS and CDR2 YYNGEE. The CDR3 extends over 15 amino acids.

The rearrangement uses TRBV20-1 and TRBJ2-1; 11 bases line up with TRBD2. There are 17 residues in the CDR3. V dropped 2 bases and J dropped 0; count of bases not matched to a gene: 6. Germline assignment: CDR1 DFQATT and CDR2 SNEGSKA (reference sequence). CDR3 amino acids: CSARSLTSGSSYNEQFF. CDR3 sequence (DNA): TGCAGTGCTAGATCCCTTACTAGCGGGAGCTCCTACAATGAGCAGTTCTTC.

V and J are TRBV7-2 and TRBJ2-3; 12 bases are a match to TRBD2. Germline CDR1 SGHTA, CDR2 FQGNSA. This CDR3 has 16 residues. Trimming took 6 bases from V and 5 from J; bases not matched to a gene: 9. The CDR3 nucleotides are TGTGCCAGCAGTTATCTAGCGGGAGGGCCGGTAGATACGCAGTATTTT. This codes for CASSYLAGGPVDTQYF.

V is TRBV20-1 and J is TRBJ2-4, with 8 bases fitting TRBD1. Germline V CDR1 and CDR2: DFQATT, SNEGSKA (reference sequence). V trimming: 7 bases; J trimming: 8 bases; junction bases outside the gene matches: 16. CDR3 length: 15 amino acids. CDR3 protein: CSVAPQRTGRYIQYF. The CDR3 DNA sequence: TGCAGTGTCGCCCCCCAGAGGACAGGGAGATACATTCAGTACTTC.

In this sample, this clonotype turned up a few times. The chain combines TRBV7-9 with TRBJ2-7; 8 bases align to TRBD2. CDR1 is SEHNR and CDR2 is FQNEAQ in the germline V gene (reference sequence). Germline trimming cut 6 bases from V and 0 bases from J; bases unmatched to any gene: 10. This CDR3 is built from 16 residues. In nucleotides, the CDR3 is TGTGCCAGCAGTCGGACCGGGCTAGCGGGCTCCTACGAGCAGTACTTC. Encoded protein: CASSRTGLAGSYEQYF.

This clonotype occurred many times. This chain uses TRBV10-3 with TRBJ2-7; 8 bases are a match to TRBD2. CDR1 ENHRY and CDR2 SYGVKD come from the germline V gene. V gave up 10 bases and J gave up 0 bases; unmatched junction bases: 5. This CDR3 spans 13 amino acids. CDR3 sequence: CATLADSSYEQYF. Here the CDR3 DNA reads TGTGCCACACTAGCGGATAGCTCCTACGAGCAGTACTTC.

The V gene is TRBV6-5, the J gene TRBJ1-1; D may be TRBD1 (5 bases). CDR1 and CDR2 from the germline V gene are MNHEY and SVGAGI. The CDR3 spans 15 residues. V gave up 0 bases and J gave up 1 base, with 9 bases separating them. The CDR3 loop reads CASSYSWDANTEAFF. CDR3 sequence (DNA): TGTGCCAGCAGTTACTCATGGGACGCGAACACTGAAGCTTTCTTT.

V usage is TRBV20-1 and J usage is TRBJ2-5, with 9 bases lining up with TRBD2. The better agreement between TRBJ2-7 and the DNA end casts doubt on the J call. Germline values: CDR1 DFQATT, CDR2 SNEGSKA (reference sequence). The CDR3 runs to 15 residues. CDR3: CSAAGRGSGSYEQYF. DNA of the CDR3: TGCAGTGCTGCGGGGCGGGGTAGCGGGAGCTACGAGCAGTACTTC.

This clonotype was recorded only once. The junction does not match germline at one end; this may be a read error. This chain joins TRBV12-3 or TRBV12-4 and TRBJ2-3, with D tentatively TRBD2 (5 bases). The length of the CDR3 is 15 residues. Written as DNA, the CDR3 is TGTGCCAGCAGTTTAGAGAGAGGGAGAGCAGATATGCAGTATTTT. Translating gives CASSLERGRADMQYF.

This clonotype occurred many times. The rearrangement uses TRBV10-3 and TRBJ2-7; D is unclear. Between the trimmed V and J ends, which lost 0 bases and 4 bases, there was a span of 7 bases. Germline CDR1 reads ENHRY; CDR2 reads SYGVKD. This CDR3 has 13 amino acids. This CDR3 reads CAISESTEYEQYF. In DNA form, the CDR3 reads TGTGCCATCAGTGAGTCGACCGAATACGAGCAGTACTTC.

This clonotype came up a few times. V and J are TRBV12-3 or TRBV12-4 and TRBJ1-5; TRBD1 matches 10 bases. V was pared by 1 base and J by 5 bases, with 5 bases of the junction left unmatched. The CDR3 extends over 16 amino acids. The CDR3 spells CASSLGLGTGDQPQHF. The CDR3 nucleotides read TGTGCCAGCAGTTTAGGCCTTGGGACAGGGGATCAGCCCCAGCATTTT.

The chain is built from TRBV3-1 and TRBJ1-1; weak D call: TRBD1 (5 bases). The CDR3 covers 14 residues. Germline V gene data show CDR1 as LGHDT and CDR2 as YNNKEL (reference sequence). Trimming took 6 bases from V and 0 from J, leaving 11 bases between them. The chain's CDR3 is CASRDTGMNTEAFF. The CDR3 coding sequence is TGTGCCAGCAGAGATACAGGAATGAACACTGAAGCTTTCTTT.

The chain uses TRBV7-2 and TRBJ1-4, with D unresolved. The CDR3 consists of 14 residues. The V gene lost 3 bases and the J gene lost 7 bases, with 12 bases spanning the gap. CDR1 SGHTA and CDR2 FQGNSA come from the germline V gene. CDR3 DNA: TGTGCCAGCAGCTTGGGCAGGATGAGTGAAAAACTGTTTTTT. Encoded protein: CASSLGRMSEKLFF.

The genes are TRBV10-3 and TRBJ1-5; the match to TRBD1 covers 7 bases. With 6 bases clipped from V and 5 bases from J, the junction kept 4 bases outside the gene matches. Per germline, CDR1 ENHRY and CDR2 SYGVKD. This CDR3 region has 13 residues. CDR3 loop: CAIRGTDDQPQHF. Written as DNA, the CDR3 is TGTGCCATCAGGGGGACAGATGATCAGCCCCAGCATTTT.

The chain employs TRBV6-6 and TRBJ1-5; D is perhaps TRBD1 (5 bases). The CDR3 totals 15 residues. V lost 2 bases to trimming and J lost 2 bases, with 10 bases between them. Looked up from germline, CDR1 is MNHNY and CDR2 is SVGAGI (reference sequence). The DNA of the CDR3 is TGTGCCAGCAGTTACGGGGGGGAGGGCAATCAGCCCCAGCATTTT. It translates to CASSYGGEGNQPQHF.

The CDR3 region is CASTTGGGTDTQYF. The CDR3, as DNA: TGTGCCAGCACCACGGGCGGGGGCACAGATACGCAGTATTTT. The chain carries TRBV28 and TRBJ2-3; D possibly corresponds to TRBD2 (6 bases). The ends were cut back, 7 bases at V and 1 base at J, with 12 bases in the middle. This CDR3 has 14 residues. Germline-derived CDR1 and CDR2 are MDHEN and SYDVKM.

This clonotype was recorded a few times. The CDR3 loop reads CASSVGDRVENIQYF. The CDR3 DNA is TGTGCCAGCAGTGTTGGGGACAGGGTGGAAAACATTCAGTACTTC. The chain uses TRBV25-1 and TRBJ2-4; 9 nucleotides match TRBD1. V trimming: 4 bases; J trimming: 5 bases; junction bases outside the gene matches: 6. Germline V gives CDR1 MGHDK, CDR2 SYGVNS. The CDR3 loop spans 15 amino acids.